This is a list of T cell receptor beta chains from one sample in a study of blood T cell repertoires in COVID-19. Profiled with immunoSEQ multiplex PCR; TCRdb holds only in-frame clones, not every one. The sample has some 240,000 clones, around 86% seen once. The sample comprised PBMCs or T cells enriched from blood (not recorded which). All receptors come from a woman in her thirties or forties with acute COVID-19. Each CDR3 is given with its conserved first and last residue. Fields, in order: V gene, D gene, J gene, CDR3 protein. A D gene is named only where the DNA matches it firmly.

TRBV9,NA,TRBJ1-6,CASSAPGQNSPLHF
TRBV3-1/TRBV3-2,NA,TRBJ1-4,CASSQDSGGEKLFF
TRBV9,NA,TRBJ1-1,CASSVLAFSEAFF
TRBV5-1,NA,TRBJ1-6,CASSQGWDSPLHF
TRBV7-2,NA,TRBJ1-1,CASSSQGQNTEAFF
TRBV2,TRBD2,TRBJ2-1,CASRRRLAGVDNEQFF
TRBV7-8,NA,TRBJ1-3,CASSLPGPSGNTIYF
TRBV11-3,TRBD2,TRBJ2-2,CASSPPSGRNTGELFF
TRBV3-1/TRBV3-2,TRBD1,TRBJ1-4,CASSHPGQGGNEKLFF
TRBV11-3,NA,TRBJ1-3,CASSLVLGHGNTIYF